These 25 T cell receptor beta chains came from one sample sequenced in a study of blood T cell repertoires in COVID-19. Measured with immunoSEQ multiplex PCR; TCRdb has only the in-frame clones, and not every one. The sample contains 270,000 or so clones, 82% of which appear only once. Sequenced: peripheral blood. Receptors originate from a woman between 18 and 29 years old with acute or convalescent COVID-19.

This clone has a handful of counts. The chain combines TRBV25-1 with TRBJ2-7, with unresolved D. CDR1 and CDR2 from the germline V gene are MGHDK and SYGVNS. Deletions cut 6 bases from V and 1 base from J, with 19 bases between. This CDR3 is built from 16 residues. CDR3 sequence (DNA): TGTGCCAGCAGCCCGGAAGGAACTACCCTTTCCTACGAGCAGTACTTC. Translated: CASSPEGTTLSYEQYF.

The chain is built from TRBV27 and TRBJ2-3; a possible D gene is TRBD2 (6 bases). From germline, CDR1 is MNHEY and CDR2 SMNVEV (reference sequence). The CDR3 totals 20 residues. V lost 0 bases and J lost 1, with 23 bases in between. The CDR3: CASSLSYRGLGEIGTDTQYF. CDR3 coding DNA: TGTGCCAGCAGTTTATCGTATCGGGGGTTAGGAGAGATCGGCACAGATACGCAGTATTTT.

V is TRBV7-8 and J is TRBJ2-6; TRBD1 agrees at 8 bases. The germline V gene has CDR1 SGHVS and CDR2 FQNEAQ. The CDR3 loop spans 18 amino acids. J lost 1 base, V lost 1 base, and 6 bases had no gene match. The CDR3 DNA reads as TGTGCCAGCAGCTTAGGAGGACAGGGACGATCTGGGGCCAACGTCCTGACTTTC. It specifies CASSLGGQGRSGANVLTF.

CDR3 loop: CASSPLPLGTQYF. In DNA, the CDR3 is TGTGCCAGCAGCCCGCTCCCCCTCGGGACCCAGTACTTC. The gene calls are TRBV7-8 and TRBJ2-5; D unresolved. Germline CDR1 reads SGHVS; CDR2 reads FQNEAQ. With 5 bases removed from V and 7 bases from J, the gap between germline ends came to 14 bases. This CDR3 comprises 13 residues.

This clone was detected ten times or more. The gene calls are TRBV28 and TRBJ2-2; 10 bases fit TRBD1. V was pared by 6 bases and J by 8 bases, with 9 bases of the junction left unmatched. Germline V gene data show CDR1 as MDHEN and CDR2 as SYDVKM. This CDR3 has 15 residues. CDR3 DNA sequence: TGTGCCAGCAGGACTGGGACAGGGGTTTGGGGGGAGCTGTTTTTT. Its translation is CASRTGTGVWGELFF.

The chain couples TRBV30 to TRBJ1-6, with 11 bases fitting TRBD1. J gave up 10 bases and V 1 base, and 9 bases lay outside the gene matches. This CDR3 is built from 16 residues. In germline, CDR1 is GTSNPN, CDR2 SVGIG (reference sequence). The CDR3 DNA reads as TGTGCCTGGAGTGGTTCTAGGACAGGGGGCCTCTCACCCCTCCACTTT. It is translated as CAWSGSRTGGLSPLHF.

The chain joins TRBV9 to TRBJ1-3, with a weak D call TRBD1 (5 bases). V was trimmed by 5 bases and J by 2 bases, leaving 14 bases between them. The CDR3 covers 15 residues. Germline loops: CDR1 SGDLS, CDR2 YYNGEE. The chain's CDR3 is CASSNAGLAGNTIYF. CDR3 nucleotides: TGTGCCAGCAGTAACGCAGGGTTAGCTGGAAACACCATATATTTT.

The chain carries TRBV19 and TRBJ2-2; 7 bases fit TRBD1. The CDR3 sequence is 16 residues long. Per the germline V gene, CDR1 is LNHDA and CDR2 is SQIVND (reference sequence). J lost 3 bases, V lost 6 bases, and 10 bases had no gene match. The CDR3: CASRKKTGLDTGELFF. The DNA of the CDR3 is TGTGCCAGTAGAAAGAAGACAGGGTTGGACACCGGGGAGCTGTTTTTT.

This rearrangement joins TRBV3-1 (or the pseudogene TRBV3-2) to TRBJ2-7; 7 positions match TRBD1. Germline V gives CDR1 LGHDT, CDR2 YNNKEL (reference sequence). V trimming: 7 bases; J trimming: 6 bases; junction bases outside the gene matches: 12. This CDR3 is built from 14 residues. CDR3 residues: CASTKEGGIIEQYF. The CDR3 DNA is TGTGCCAGCACTAAGGAAGGGGGCATTATCGAGCAGTACTTC.

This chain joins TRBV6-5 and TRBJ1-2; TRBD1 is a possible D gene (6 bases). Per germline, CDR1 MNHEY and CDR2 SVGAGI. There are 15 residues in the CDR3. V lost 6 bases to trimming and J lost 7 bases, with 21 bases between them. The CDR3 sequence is CASRSWAGGPLGYTF. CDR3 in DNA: TGTGCCAGCAGGTCGTGGGCTGGGGGCCCACTTGGCTACACCTTC.

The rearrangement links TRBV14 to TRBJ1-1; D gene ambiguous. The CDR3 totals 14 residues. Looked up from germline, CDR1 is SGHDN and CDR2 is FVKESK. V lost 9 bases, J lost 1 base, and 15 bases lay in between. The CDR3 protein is CASTTVRGNTEAFF. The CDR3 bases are TGTGCCAGTACCACCGTGCGGGGGAACACTGAAGCTTTCTTT. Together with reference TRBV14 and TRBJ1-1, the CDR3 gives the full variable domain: EAGVTQFPSHSVIEKGQTVTLRCDPISGHDNLYWYRRVMGKEIKFLLHFVKESKQDESGMPNNRFLAERTGGTYSTLKVQPAELEDSGVYFCASTTVRGNTEAFFGQGTRLTVV.

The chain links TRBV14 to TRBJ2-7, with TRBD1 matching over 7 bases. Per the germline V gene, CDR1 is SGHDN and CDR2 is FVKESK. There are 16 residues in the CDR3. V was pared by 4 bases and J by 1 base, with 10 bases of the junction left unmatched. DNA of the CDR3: TGTGCCAGCAGCCGTCAGGACAGGTCCGTATCCTACGAGCAGTACTTC. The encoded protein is CASSRQDRSVSYEQYF.

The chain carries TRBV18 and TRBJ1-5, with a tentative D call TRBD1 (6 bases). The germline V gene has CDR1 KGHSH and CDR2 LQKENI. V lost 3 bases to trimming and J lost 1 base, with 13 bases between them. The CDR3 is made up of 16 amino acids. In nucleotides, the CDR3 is TGTGCCAGCTCACCTACGGGGGGGCAAAGCAATCAGCCCCAGCATTTT. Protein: CASSPTGGQSNQPQHF.

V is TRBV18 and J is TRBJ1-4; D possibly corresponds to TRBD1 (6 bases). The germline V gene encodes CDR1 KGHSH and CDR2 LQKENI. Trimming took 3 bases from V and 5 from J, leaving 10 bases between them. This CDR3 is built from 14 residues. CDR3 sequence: CASSPQQGNEKLFF. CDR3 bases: TGTGCCAGCTCACCCCAACAGGGAAATGAAAAACTGTTTTTT.

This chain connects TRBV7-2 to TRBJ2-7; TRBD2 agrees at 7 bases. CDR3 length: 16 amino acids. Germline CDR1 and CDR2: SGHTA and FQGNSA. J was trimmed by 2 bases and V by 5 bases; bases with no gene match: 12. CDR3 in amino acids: CASSVGSGMGAYEQYF. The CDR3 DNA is TGTGCCAGCAGCGTAGGGAGCGGGATGGGCGCCTACGAGCAGTACTTC.

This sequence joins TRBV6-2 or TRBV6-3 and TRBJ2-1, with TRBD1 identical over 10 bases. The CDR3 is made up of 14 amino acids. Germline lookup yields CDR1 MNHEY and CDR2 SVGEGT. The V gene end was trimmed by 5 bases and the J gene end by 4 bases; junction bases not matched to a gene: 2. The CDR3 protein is CASSPGQGYNEQFF. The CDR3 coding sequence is TGTGCCAGCAGTCCGGGACAGGGGTACAATGAGCAGTTCTTC.

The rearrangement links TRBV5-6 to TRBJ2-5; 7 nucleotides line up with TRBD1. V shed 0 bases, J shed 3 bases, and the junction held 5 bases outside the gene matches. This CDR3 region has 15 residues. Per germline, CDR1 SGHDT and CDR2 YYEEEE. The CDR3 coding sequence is TGTGCCAGCAGCTTGGCTGGGACAGCCAAAGAGACCCAGTACTTC. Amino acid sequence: CASSLAGTAKETQYF.

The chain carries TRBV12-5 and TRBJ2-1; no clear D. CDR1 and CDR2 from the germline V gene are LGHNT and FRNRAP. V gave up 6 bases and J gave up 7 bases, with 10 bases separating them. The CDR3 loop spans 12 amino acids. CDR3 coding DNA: TGTGCTAGTGGCAAAGAGAGAAATGAGCAGTTCTTC. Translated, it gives CASGKERNEQFF.

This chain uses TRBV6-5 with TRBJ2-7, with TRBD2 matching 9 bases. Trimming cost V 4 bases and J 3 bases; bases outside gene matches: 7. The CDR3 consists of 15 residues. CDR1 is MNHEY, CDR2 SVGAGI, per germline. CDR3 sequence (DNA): TGTGCCAGCAGTTTTTTGCCTAGCGGGGACTACGAGCAGTACTTC. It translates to CASSFLPSGDYEQYF.

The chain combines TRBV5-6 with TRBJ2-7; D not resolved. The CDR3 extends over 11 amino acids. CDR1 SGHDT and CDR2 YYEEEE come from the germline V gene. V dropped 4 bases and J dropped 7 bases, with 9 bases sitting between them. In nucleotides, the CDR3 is TGTGCCAGCAGCCGTGAACAGGAGCAGTACTTC. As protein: CASSREQEQYF.

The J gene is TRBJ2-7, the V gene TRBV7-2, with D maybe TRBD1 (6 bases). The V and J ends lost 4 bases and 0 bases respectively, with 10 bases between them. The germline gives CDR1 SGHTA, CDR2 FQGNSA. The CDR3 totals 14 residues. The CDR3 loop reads CASSYGQSSYEQYF. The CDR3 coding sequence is TGTGCCAGCAGCTACGGACAGAGCTCCTACGAGCAGTACTTC.

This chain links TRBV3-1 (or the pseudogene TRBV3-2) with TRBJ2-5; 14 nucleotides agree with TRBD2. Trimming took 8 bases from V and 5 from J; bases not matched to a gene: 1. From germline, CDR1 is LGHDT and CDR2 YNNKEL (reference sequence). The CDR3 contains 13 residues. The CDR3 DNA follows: TGTGCCAGCGGACTAGCGGGAGGTGAGACCCAGTACTTC. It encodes CASGLAGGETQYF.

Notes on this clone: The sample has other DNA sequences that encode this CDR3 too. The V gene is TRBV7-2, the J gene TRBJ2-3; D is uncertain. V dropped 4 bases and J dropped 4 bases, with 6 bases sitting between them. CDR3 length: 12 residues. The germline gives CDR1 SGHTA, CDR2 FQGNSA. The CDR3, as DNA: TGTGCCAGCAGCTCATGGCCAGATACGCAGTATTTT. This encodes CASSSWPDTQYF.

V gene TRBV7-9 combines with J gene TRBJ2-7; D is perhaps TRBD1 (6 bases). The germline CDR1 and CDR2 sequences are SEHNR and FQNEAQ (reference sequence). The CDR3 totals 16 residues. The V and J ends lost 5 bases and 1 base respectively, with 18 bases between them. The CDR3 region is CASSLLTGPASYEQYF. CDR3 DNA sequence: TGTGCCAGCAGCCTACTGACAGGCCCGGCATCCTACGAGCAGTACTTC.

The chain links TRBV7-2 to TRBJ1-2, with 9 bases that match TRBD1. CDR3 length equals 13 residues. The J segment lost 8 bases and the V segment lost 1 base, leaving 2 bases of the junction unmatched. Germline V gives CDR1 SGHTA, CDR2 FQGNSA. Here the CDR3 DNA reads TGTGCCAGCAGCTTAGGGACAGGGGAAGGCTACACCTTC. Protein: CASSLGTGEGYTF.